The sequence of this TCR beta chain was determined in a study of identifying expanded T cells in peripheral blood. Remarks on this clone: Its specificity is unknown.

Sequencing was performed with immunoSEQ multiplex PCR; in TCRdb, only in-frame clones are kept and a portion is missing. The data show about 98,000 clones, around 89% seen once. Trimming stripped 8 bases from V and 5 bases from J, with 14 bases between. This CDR3 contains 12 residues. Germline-derived CDR1 and CDR2 are SGHRS and YFSETQ. Study results and limitations: Over about two and four weeks, about 15 and 18 clones changed, versus 1.2 between replicates. Clone count variance between roughly 2-week samples rose with total template count.

No infections or other immune events were documented during collection. The sequence was collected from a person between 18 and 75 years old in good health. The source material was blood. The chain carries TRBV5-1 and TRBJ2-7, with unresolved D. The CDR3 spells CARGPSADEQYF. CDR3 coding DNA: TGCGCCAGGGGTCCCAGCGCGGACGAGCAGTACTTC.